What follows describes a single T cell receptor beta chain. This clone was picked up a small number of times. There is no known antigen for this receptor. The sample holds no much larger clone one base away, and base qualities are not on file. The entry originates in a study of blood T cell repertoires in COVID-19 (dated by TCRdb to about 2020). Context from the whole study: The collaborator samples originated in the United States, Italy and Spain and spanned the acute and convalescent phases of COVID-19. The material from the prospective study consisted of cDNA or gDNA derived from T cells, B-cell-depleted T cells, or PBMCs. The dataset comprised deeply sampled blood TCRbeta repertoires from subjects exposed to, actively infected with, or recovered from COVID-19. The repertoires were released in a freely available public database intended as a resource for research on the immune response to SARS-CoV-2. The samples were drawn from the first 160 participants of the ongoing ImmuneRACE study and from some 1,300 subjects provided by 6 global collaborators. Nearly every sample came with metadata listing a de-identified subject ID, COVID-19 status, age in years and sex. Where available, HLA class I and class II types were obtained from metadata supplied by the sample provider rather than from assay-based typing. Summary of the overall study and its limitations: Clinical and demographic metadata were provided uncurated, with the amount varying by source and participant.

Participants in the prospective study were aged roughly 18 to 100 years, lived in about two dozen United States geographic areas, and enrolled through a virtual design. In the prospective study, cohorts were assigned on the basis of participant-reported clinical history obtained from a screening survey and a study questionnaire. Recovered participants in ImmuneRACE Cohort 3 were defined by two consecutive negative NP/OP PCR tests, clearance by a healthcare professional, or resolution of symptoms. In the prospective study, mobile phlebotomists collected whole blood, serum and a nasopharyngeal or oropharyngeal swab from each participant. Over an approximately 2-month period, participants in the prospective study had the option of providing additional blood draws and questionnaires. Before DNA extraction, prospective study blood samples were shipped either frozen or at room temperature. In the germline V gene, CDR1 corresponds to SGHRS and CDR2 to YFSETQ. V is cut back by 4 bases and J by 5 bases, with 7 bases in the junction unmatched. The CDR3 measures 15 amino acids from cysteine to phenylalanine. Only CDR3 DNA remains: 45 bases, in frame from the first base.

The immunoSEQ Assay, a bias-controlled multiplex PCR, was used to amplify TCRbeta CDR3 regions from genomic DNA. In the authors' own workflow: The number of nucleated cells in each sample was estimated from the amplification of reference gene primers within the assay. Sequence reads were collapsed and filtered to measure the absolute abundance of every unique TCRbeta CDR3 rearrangement. Productive Simpson clonality was computed per sample as the square root of Simpson's diversity index over productive rearrangements. In TCRdb, the immuneACCESS table is reduced to in-frame sequences with V and J assigned. These tables do not hold every clone; where another copy was compared, an unresolved V gene accounts for under half, and the others remain unexplained. That table gives V, J and clone size, and the DNA gave D and trimming. The sample contains some 180,000 clones, approximately 85% of them found a single time. The top ten clones comprise under 8% of the sample.

The sequencing input was PBMCs or T cells enriched from blood (not recorded which). The chain is encoded by TRBV5-1 joined to TRBJ2-2, with 8 bases matching TRBD1. The sequence was collected from a man aged 40-49 years who had recovered from COVID-19. The base sequence is TGCGCCAGCAGCCTCCGGACAGGGTCAACCGGGGAGCTGTTTTTT. Translated, it reads CASSLRTGSTGELFF.